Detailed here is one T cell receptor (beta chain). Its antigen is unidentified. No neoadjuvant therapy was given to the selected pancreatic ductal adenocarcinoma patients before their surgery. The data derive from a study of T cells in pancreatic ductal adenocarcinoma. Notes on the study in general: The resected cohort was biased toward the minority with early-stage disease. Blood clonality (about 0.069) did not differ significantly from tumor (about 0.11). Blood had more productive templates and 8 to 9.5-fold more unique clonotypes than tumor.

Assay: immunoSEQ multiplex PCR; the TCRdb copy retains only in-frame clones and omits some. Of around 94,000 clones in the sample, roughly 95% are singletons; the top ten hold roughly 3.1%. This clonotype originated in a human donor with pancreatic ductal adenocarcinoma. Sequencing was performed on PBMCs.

The chain's CDR3 is CASSSPGASQETQYF. The CDR3 region has the DNA TGTGCCAGCAGTTCTCCGGGAGCGAGCCAAGAGACCCAGTACTTC. This chain connects TRBV28 to TRBJ2-5; perhaps TRBD2 as D (6 bases). The CDR3 extends over 15 amino acids. Germline-derived CDR1 and CDR2 are MDHEN and SYDVKM. The germline V and J ends were trimmed by 4 bases and 1 base, with 13 bases remaining between them.